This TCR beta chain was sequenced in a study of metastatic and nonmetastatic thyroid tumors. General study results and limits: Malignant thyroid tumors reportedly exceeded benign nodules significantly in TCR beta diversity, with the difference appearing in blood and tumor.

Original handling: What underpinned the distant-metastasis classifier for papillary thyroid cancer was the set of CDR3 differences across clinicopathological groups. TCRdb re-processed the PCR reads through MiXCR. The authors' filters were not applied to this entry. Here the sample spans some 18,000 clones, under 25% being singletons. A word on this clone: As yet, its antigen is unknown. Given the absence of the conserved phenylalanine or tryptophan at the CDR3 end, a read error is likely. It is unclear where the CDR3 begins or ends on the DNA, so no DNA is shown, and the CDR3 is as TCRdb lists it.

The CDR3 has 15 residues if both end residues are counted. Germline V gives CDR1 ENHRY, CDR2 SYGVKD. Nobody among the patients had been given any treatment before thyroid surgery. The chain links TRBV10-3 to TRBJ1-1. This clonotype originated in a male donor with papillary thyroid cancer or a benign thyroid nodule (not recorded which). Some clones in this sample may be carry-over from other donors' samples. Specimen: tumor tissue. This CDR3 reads CAISERGGRNTEAFV.